A single sample is the source of the 12 T cell receptor beta chains below, sequenced in a study of identical twins. Each CDR3 protein gets one entry after TCRdb re-called the 5' RACE reads with MiXCR. This table holds 420,000 or so distinct CDR3 sequences, 15% to 20% found once. Sequencing was carried out using naive T cells sorted from blood. All receptors derive from a man aged 50-60 years in good health.

This clonotype came up a few times. This chain links TRBV6-2 or TRBV6-3 with TRBJ2-5; D gene ambiguous. The CDR3 is made up of 13 amino acids. CDR1 and CDR2 (germline): MNHEY, SVGEGT. The V end was cut by 2 bases, the J end by 5 bases, with 9 bases between. The CDR3 DNA follows: TGTGCCAGCAGTTACGAGAAACGGGAGACCCAGTACTTC. Amino acid sequence: CASSYEKRETQYF.

The V gene is TRBV28, the J gene TRBJ2-5, with D possibly being TRBD1 or TRBD2 (6 bases each). From germline, CDR1 is MDHEN and CDR2 SYDVKM. V lost 6 bases and J lost 2, with 25 bases in between. This CDR3 spans 18 amino acids. The DNA of the CDR3 is TGTGCCAGCAGCCCTATCGGGGGCTCCGGCTTCGCACAAGAGACCCAGTACTTC. Amino acid sequence: CASSPIGGSGFAQETQYF.

This clonotype has ten or more counts. This chain links TRBV28 with TRBJ2-7; possible D gene TRBD2, 5 bases. CDR3 size: 14 residues. V was trimmed by 4 bases and J by 3 bases, leaving 13 bases between them. CDR1 MDHEN and CDR2 SYDVKM come from the germline V gene. This chain's CDR3 is CASSYLFRDYEQYF. In DNA form, the CDR3 reads TGTGCCAGCAGTTACTTATTCCGGGACTACGAGCAGTACTTC.

This clonotype has only a few counts. The CDR3 DNA reads as TGTGCCAGCAGTTACGGACAGATGAACACCGGGGAGCTGTTTTTT. Translating gives CASSYGQMNTGELFF. The chain couples TRBV6-5 to TRBJ2-2, with D tentatively TRBD1 (6 bases). This CDR3 comprises 15 residues. Germline V gene data show CDR1 as MNHEY and CDR2 as SVGAGI. Trimming removed 2 bases at V and 1 base at J, with 8 bases between.

This clonotype occurred many times. V and J are TRBV18 and TRBJ2-3, with 7 bases aligning to TRBD1. Trimming at V came to 4 bases and at J to 4 bases, leaving 2 bases not matched to a gene. Germline assignment: CDR1 KGHSH and CDR2 LQKENI. The CDR3 is made up of 13 amino acids. The DNA for the CDR3 is TGTGCCAGCTCACTGGGACAGTCAGATACGCAGTATTTT. Translation gives CASSLGQSDTQYF.

This clonotype has a count of ten or more. The rearrangement joins TRBV2 to TRBJ2-5, with D possibly TRBD2 on 5 matching bases. V was trimmed by 2 bases and J by 14 bases, leaving 18 bases between them. Germline V gene sequence: CDR1 SNHLY, CDR2 FYNNEI. The CDR3 consists of 13 residues. The CDR3 sequence: CASSEFREETPYF. Written as DNA, the CDR3 is TGTGCCAGCAGTGAATTCCGGGAAGAGACCCCCTACTTC.

This clonotype was picked up many times. This rearrangement joins TRBV3-1 to TRBJ1-4; D unresolved. Trimming stripped 3 bases from V and 7 bases from J, with 12 bases between. The CDR3 totals 14 residues. CDR1 LGHDT and CDR2 YNNKEL come from the germline V gene (reference sequence). CDR3 amino acids: CASSHRPGGEKLFF. The CDR3 DNA reads TGTGCCAGCAGCCACCGACCAGGAGGTGAAAAACTGTTTTTT. Supplemented by reference TRBV3-1 and TRBJ1-4, the full variable domain reads DTAVSQTPKYLVTQMGNDKSIKCEQNLGHDTMYWYKQDSKKFLKIMFSYNNKELIINETVPNRFSPKSPDKAHLNLHINSLELGDSAVYFCASSHRPGGEKLFFGSGTQLSVL.

This clonotype was recorded many times. The chain employs TRBV29-1 and TRBJ2-3; possibly TRBD2 for D (5 bases). The germline gives CDR1 SQVTM, CDR2 ANQGSEA. There are 12 residues in the CDR3. Trimming took off 5 bases at V and 2 bases at J, with 8 bases between the two ends. CDR3 sequence (DNA): TGCAGCGTTTCGCGGGCCACAGATACGCAGTATTTT. It specifies CSVSRATDTQYF.

The genes are TRBV18 and TRBJ2-1, with D tentatively TRBD2 (6 bases). The CDR3 length is 17 residues. Germline CDR1 reads KGHSH; CDR2 reads LQKENI. Trimming took off 0 bases at V and 4 bases at J, with 16 bases between the two ends. The DNA of the CDR3 is TGTGCCAGCTCACCACCGGGTTCGGGAGTTATATACAATGAGCAGTTCTTC. Protein product: CASSPPGSGVIYNEQFF. Complete variable domain (other parts from reference TRBV18 and TRBJ2-1): NAGVMQNPRHLVRRRGQEARLRCSPMKGHSHVYWYRQLPEEGLKFMVYLQKENIIDESGMPKERFSAEFPKEGPSILRIQQVVRGDSAAYFCASSPPGSGVIYNEQFFGPGTRLTVL.

This clonotype was detected many times. The chain combines TRBV6-1 with TRBJ2-7; D possibly corresponds to TRBD1 (6 bases). Trimming took 6 bases from V and 0 from J, leaving 12 bases between them. Germline V gene data show CDR1 as MNHNS and CDR2 as SASEGT. This CDR3 contains 14 residues. In nucleotides, the CDR3 is TGTGCCAGCAGGGACAGTCCTTCCTCCTACGAGCAGTACTTC. It encodes CASRDSPSSYEQYF.

In this sample, this clonotype turned up many times. The CDR3 loop is CASSLNPGRNEQFF. Here the CDR3 DNA reads TGTGCCAGCAGCTTAAATCCGGGAAGGAATGAGCAGTTCTTC. V usage is TRBV13 and J usage is TRBJ2-1; tentatively, D is TRBD2 (5 bases). There are 14 residues in the CDR3. Germline lookup yields CDR1 PRHDT and CDR2 FYEKMQ (reference sequence). V lost 2 bases, J lost 7 bases, and 12 bases lay in between.

This clonotype was seen ten or more times. The chain couples TRBV20-1 to TRBJ1-2; TRBD1 agrees at 9 bases. V trimming: 5 bases; J trimming: 1 base; junction bases outside the gene matches: 5. CDR1 and CDR2 from the germline V gene are DFQATT and SNEGSKA (reference sequence). The CDR3 runs 14 residues. CDR3 sequence (DNA): TGCAGTGCTCAAGGACAGGGGATTAACTATGGCTACACCTTC. It encodes CSAQGQGINYGYTF.